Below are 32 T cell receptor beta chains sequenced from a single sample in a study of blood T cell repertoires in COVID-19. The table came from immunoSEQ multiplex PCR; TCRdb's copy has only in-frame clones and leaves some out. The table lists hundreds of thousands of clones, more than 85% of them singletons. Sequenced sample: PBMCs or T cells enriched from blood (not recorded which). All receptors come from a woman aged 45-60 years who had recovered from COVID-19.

The CDR3 bases are TGTGCCAGCAGTTGGGCGGGAGAGCGCTACGAGCAGTACTTC. Translation gives CASSWAGERYEQYF. The J gene is TRBJ2-7, the V gene TRBV27; 7 bases are shared with TRBD2. The CDR3 covers 14 residues. Germline-derived CDR1 and CDR2 are MNHEY and SMNVEV (reference sequence). Trimming at V came to 4 bases and at J to 3 bases, leaving 6 bases not matched to a gene.

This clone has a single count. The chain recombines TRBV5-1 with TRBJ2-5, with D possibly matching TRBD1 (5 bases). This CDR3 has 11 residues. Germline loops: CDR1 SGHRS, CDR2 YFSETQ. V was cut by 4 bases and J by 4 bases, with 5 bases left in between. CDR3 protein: CASSDRETQYF. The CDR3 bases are TGCGCCAGCAGCGACAGAGAGACCCAGTACTTC. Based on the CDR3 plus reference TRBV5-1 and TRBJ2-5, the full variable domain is KAGVTQTPRYLIKTRGQQVTLSCSPISGHRSVSWYQQTPGQGLQFLFEYFSETQRNKGNFPGRFSGRQFSNSRSEMNVSTLELGDSALYLCASSDRETQYFGPGTRLLVL.

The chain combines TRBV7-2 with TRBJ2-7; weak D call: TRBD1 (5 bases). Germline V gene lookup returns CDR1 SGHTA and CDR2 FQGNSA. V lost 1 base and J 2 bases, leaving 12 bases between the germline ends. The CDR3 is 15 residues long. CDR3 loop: CASSLVWQGAYEQYF. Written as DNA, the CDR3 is TGTGCCAGCAGCTTAGTCTGGCAGGGTGCCTACGAGCAGTACTTC.

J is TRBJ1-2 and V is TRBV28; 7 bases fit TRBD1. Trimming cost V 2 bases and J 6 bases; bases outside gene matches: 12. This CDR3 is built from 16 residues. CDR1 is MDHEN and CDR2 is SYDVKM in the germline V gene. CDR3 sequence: CASSLKFGAGGDGYTF. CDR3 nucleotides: TGTGCCAGCAGTTTAAAGTTCGGGGCAGGGGGTGATGGCTACACCTTC.

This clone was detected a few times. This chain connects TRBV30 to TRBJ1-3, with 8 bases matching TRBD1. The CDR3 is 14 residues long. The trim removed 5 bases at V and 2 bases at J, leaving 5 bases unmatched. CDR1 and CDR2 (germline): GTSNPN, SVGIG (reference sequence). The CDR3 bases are TGTGCCTGGGGGACAGGCCTTACTGGAAACACCATATATTTT. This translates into CAWGTGLTGNTIYF.

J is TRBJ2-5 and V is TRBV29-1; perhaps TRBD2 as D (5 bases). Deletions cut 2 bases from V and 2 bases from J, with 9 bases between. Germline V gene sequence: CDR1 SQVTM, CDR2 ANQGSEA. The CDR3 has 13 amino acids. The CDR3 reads CSVESSGQETQYF. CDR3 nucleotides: TGCAGCGTTGAATCCAGCGGACAAGAGACCCAGTACTTC.

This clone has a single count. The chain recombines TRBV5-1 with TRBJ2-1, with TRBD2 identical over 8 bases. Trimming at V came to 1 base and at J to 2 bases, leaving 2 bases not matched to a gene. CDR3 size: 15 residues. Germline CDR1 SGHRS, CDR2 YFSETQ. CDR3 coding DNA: TGCGCCAGCAGCTTGTCAGCGGGGGCCTACAATGAGCAGTTCTTC. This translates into CASSLSAGAYNEQFF.

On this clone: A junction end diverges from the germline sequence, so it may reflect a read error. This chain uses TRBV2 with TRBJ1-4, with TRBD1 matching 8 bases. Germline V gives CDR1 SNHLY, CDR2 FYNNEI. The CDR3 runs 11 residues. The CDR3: CSTGENEKLFF. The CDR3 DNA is TGCTCGACAGGGGAAAATGAAAAACTGTTTTTT.

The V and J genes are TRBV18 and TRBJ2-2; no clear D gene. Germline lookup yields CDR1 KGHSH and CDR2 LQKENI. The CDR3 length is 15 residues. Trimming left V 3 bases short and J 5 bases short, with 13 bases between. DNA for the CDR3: TGTGCCAGCTCACCGGGCTATGGTGTTACCGGGGAGCTGTTTTTT. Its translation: CASSPGYGVTGELFF.

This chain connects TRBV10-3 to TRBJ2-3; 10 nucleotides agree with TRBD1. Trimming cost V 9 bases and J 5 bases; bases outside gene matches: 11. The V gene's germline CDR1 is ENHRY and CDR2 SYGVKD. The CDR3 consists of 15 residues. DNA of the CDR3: TGTGCCATTACTCAGGGACAGGGGCTAGGAGATACGCAGTATTTT. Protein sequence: CAITQGQGLGDTQYF.

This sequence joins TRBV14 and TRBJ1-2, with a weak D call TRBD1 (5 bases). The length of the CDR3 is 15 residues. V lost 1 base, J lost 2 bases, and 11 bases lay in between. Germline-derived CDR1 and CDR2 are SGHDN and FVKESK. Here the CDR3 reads CASSQAQGRNYGYTF. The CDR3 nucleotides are TGTGCCAGCAGCCAAGCTCAGGGCCGCAACTATGGCTACACCTTC.

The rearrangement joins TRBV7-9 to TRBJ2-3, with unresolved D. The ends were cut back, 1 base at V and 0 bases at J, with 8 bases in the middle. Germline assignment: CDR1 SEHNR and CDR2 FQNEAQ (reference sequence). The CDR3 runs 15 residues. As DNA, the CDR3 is TGTGCCAGCAGCTTAGGGGCGAGTAGCACAGATACGCAGTATTTT. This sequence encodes CASSLGASSTDTQYF.

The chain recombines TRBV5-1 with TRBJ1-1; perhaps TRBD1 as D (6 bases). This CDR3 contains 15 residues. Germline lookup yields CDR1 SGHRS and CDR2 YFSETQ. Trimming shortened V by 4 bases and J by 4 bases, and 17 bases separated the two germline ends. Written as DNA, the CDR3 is TGCGCCAGCAGCCCAACCCAGGGGACGGGCACTGAAGCTTTCTTT. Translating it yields CASSPTQGTGTEAFF.

CDR3 in DNA: TGTGCCAGCAGCTTGGGCGGGAGAAACTCCTACAATGAGCAGTTCTTC. Its protein is CASSLGGRNSYNEQFF. This chain uses TRBV5-4 with TRBJ2-1; 7 bases fit TRBD2. Germline CDR1 and CDR2: SGHNT and YYREEE (reference sequence). The CDR3 runs 16 residues. V lost 0 bases and J lost 0; bases outside the gene matches: 3.

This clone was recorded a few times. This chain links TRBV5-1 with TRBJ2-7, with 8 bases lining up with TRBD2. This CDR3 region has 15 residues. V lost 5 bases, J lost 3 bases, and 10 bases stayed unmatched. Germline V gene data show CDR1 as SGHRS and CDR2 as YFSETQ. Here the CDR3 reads CASRQTSAHNYEQYF. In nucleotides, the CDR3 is TGCGCCAGCAGACAGACTAGCGCACATAACTACGAGCAGTACTTC.

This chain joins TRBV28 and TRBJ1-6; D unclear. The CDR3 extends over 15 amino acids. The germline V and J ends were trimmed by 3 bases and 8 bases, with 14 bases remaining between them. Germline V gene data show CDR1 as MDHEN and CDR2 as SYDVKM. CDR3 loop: CASSFRNSLHSPLHF. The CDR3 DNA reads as TGTGCCAGCAGTTTTAGAAACAGCCTTCATTCACCCCTCCACTTT. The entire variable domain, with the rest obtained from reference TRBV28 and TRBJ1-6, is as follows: DVKVTQSSRYLVKRTGEKVFLECVQDMDHENMFWYRQDPGLGLRLIYFSYDVKMKEKGDIPEGYSVSREKKERFSLILESASTNQTSMYLCASSFRNSLHSPLHFGNGTRLTVT.

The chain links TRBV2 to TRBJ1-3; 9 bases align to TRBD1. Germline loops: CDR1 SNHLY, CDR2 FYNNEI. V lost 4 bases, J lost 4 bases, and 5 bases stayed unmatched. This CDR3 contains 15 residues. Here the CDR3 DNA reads TGTGCCAGCAGTGTACAGGGGGCGAGCGGAAACACCATATATTTT. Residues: CASSVQGASGNTIYF.

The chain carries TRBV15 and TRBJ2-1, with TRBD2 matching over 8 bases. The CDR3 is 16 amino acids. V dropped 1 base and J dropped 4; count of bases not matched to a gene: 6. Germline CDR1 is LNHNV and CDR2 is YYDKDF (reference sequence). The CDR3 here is CATSRGASGSYNEQFF. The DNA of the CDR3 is TGTGCCACCAGCAGAGGGGCCAGCGGGAGTTACAATGAGCAGTTCTTC.

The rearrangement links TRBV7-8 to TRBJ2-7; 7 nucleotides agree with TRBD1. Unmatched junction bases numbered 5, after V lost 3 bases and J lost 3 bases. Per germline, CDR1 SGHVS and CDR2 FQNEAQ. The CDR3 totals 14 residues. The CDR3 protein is CASSFGQENYEQYF. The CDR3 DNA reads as TGTGCCAGCAGCTTTGGACAGGAAAACTACGAGCAGTACTTC.

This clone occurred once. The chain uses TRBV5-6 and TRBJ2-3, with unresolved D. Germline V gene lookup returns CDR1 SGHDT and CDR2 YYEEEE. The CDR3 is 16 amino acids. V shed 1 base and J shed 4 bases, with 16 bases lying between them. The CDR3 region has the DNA TGTGCCAGCAGCTTGTCTCCATCCCTGAGGTCAGATACGCAGTATTTT. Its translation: CASSLSPSLRSDTQYF. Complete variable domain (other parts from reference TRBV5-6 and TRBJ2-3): DAGVTQSPTHLIKTRGQQVTLRCSPKSGHDTVSWYQQALGQGPQFIFQYYEEEERQRGNFPDRFSGHQFPNYSSELNVNALLLGDSALYLCASSLSPSLRSDTQYFGPGTRLTVL.

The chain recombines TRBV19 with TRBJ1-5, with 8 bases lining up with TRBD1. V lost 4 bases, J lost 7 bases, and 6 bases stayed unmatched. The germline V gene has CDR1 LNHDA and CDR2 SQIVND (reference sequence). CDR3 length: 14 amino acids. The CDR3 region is CASSKTGVWQPQHF. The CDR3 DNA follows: TGTGCCAGTAGTAAGACAGGGGTGTGGCAGCCCCAGCATTTT.

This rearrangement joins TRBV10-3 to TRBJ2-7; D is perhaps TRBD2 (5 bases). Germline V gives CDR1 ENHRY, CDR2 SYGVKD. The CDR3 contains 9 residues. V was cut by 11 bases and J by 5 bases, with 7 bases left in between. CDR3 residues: CAPGDEQYF. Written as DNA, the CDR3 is TGTGCCCCCGGGGACGAGCAGTACTTC.

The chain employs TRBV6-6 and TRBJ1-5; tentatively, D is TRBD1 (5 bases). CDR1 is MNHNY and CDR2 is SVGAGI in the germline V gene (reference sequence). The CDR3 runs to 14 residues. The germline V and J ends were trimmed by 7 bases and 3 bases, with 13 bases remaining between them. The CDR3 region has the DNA TGTGCCAGCAAGATTGACAGACACAATCAGCCCCAGCATTTT. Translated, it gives CASKIDRHNQPQHF.

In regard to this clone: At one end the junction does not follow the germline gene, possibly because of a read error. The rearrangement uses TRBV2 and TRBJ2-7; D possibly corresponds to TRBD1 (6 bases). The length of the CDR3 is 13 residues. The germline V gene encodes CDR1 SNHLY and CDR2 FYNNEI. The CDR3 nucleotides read TGTGCCAGCAGTGAAGAAATAGGGAGAGACAGGAACTTC. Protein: CASSEEIGRDRNF.

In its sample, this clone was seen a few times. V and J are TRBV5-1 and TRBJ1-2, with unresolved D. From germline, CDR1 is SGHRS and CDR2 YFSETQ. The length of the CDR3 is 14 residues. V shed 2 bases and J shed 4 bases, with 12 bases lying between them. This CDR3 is CASSFDGEGYGYTF. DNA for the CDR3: TGCGCCAGCAGCTTCGACGGGGAGGGCTATGGCTACACCTTC.

CDR3 nucleotides: TGTGCCAGCAGCTCGGACAGGGCAGATACGCAGTATTTT. Amino acid sequence: CASSSDRADTQYF. V is TRBV6-5 and J is TRBJ2-3; 8 bases map to TRBD1. The germline V gene encodes CDR1 MNHEY and CDR2 SVGAGI. The CDR3 runs to 13 residues. The ends lost 6 bases at V and 4 bases at J; junction bases unmatched: 3.

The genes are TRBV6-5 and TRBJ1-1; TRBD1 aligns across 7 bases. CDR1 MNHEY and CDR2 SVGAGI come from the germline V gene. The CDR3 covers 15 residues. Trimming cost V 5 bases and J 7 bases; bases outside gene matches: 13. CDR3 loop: CASSTTGWGVGEAFF. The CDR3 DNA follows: TGTGCCAGCAGTACGACAGGGTGGGGGGTTGGTGAAGCTTTCTTT.

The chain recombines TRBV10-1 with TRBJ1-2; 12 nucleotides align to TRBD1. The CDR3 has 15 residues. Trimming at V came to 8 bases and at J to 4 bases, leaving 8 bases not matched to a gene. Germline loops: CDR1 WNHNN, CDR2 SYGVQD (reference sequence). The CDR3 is CASQGTGGDSYGYTF. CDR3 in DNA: TGCGCCAGCCAGGGGACAGGGGGCGATTCCTATGGCTACACCTTC.

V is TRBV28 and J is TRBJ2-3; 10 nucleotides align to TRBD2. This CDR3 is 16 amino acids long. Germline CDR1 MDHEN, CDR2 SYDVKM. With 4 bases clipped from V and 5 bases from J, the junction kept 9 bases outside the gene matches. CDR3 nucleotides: TGTGCCAGCAGTTCCATTAGCGGGGGGTTTTTAGATACGCAGTATTTT. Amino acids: CASSSISGGFLDTQYF.

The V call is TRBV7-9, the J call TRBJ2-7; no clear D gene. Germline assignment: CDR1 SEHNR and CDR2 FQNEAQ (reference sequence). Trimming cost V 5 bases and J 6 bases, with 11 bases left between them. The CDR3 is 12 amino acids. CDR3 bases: TGTGCCAGCAGCCCCGAGGTTGGCGAGCAGTACTTC. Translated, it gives CASSPEVGEQYF.

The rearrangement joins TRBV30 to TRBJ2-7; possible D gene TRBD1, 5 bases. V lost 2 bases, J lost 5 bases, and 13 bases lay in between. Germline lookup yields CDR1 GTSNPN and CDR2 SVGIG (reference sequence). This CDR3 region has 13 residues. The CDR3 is CAWSRQGRDEQYF. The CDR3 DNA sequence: TGTGCCTGGAGTCGGCAGGGTAGGGACGAGCAGTACTTC.

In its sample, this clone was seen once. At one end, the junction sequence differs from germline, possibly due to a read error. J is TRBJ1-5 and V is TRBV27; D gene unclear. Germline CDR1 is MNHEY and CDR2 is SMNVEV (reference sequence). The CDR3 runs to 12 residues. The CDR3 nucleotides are TGTGCCAGCAGTTCGGGCCGAGGGATTTTCTATTTT. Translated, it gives CASSSGRGIFYF.